The text below deals with one T cell receptor beta chain. This sample is drawn from a study of CDR3 diversity in severe acne. TCRdb analysed the PCR reads with MiXCR anew, one entry per CDR3 protein. The repertoire holds around 100,000 distinct CDR3 sequences, more than 45% seen once, with around 12% in the top ten. This CDR3 contains 13 residues. Germline V gene data show CDR1 as KGHDR and CDR2 as SFDVKD. V gave up 4 bases and J gave up 7 bases, with 10 bases separating them. The sequence was obtained from a male donor with acne. Sequencing was done on a sample of blood. This chain joins TRBV24-1 and TRBJ2-1; D is perhaps TRBD1 or TRBD2 (5 bases each). The CDR3 sequence is CATSEGRTNEQFF. DNA for the CDR3: TGTGCCACCAGTGAGGGACGGACGAATGAGCAGTTCTTC.